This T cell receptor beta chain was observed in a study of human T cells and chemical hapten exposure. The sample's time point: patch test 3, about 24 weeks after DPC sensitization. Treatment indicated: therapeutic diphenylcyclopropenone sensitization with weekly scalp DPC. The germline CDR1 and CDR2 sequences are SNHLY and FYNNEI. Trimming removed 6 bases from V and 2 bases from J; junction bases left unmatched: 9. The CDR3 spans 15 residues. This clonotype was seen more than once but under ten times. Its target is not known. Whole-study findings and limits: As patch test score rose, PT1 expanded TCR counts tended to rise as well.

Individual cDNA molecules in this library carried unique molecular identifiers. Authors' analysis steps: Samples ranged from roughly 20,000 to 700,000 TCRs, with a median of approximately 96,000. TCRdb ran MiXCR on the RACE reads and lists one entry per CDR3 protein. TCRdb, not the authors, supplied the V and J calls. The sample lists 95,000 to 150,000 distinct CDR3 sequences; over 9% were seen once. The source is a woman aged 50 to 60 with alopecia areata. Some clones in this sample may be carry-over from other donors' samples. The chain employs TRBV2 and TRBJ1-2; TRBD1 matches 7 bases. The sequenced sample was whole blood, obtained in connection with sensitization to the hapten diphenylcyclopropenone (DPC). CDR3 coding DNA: TGTGCCAGCAGAGCACAGGGGCCGCTGAACTATGGCTACACCTTC. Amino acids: CASRAQGPLNYGYTF.